This T cell receptor beta chain was recovered during a study of beta chain features in type 1 diabetes. Points from the study as a whole: VDJ junctions from patients with type 1 diabetes contained fewer insertions and more deletions. In comparison with healthy donors, patients had naive, central memory and Treg TCRB repertoires that appeared more similar. There was a moderate but significant shortening of TCRB CDR3s in all four CD4+ subsets of Type 1 diabetes patients.

Sequenced material consisted of expressed TCRB transcripts (all of the isolated RNA was reverse transcribed). Assay used: immunoSEQ multiplex PCR; TCRdb lists only in-frame clones, some missing. The sample lists 330,000 or so clones, 12% to 15% occurring once. This clone was seen a few times. The antigen remains unidentified. There are 15 residues in the CDR3. The V end was cut by 1 base, the J end by 2 bases, with 9 bases between. In germline, CDR1 is MNHNS, CDR2 SASEGT. This clonotype was sampled from a man in his thirties or forties in good health. The V gene is TRBV6-1, the J gene TRBJ2-1; D is unresolved. Sequenced material: central memory CD4+ T cells from blood. This CDR3 is CASSEGMLAYNEQFF. The CDR3 DNA reads TGTGCCAGCAGTGAAGGCATGCTCGCCTACAATGAGCAGTTCTTC.